Shown below are 23 T cell receptor beta chains from a single sample sequenced in a study of blood T cell repertoires in COVID-19. Some clones are missing from TCRdb's copy, which holds only in-frame ones; the method was immunoSEQ multiplex PCR. The sample lists 90,000 to 100,000 clones, roughly 80% occurring once. The sample taken for sequencing was peripheral blood. These TCRs come from a woman older than 75 with acute or convalescent COVID-19.

The sample holds a few counts of this clone. The chain couples TRBV19 to TRBJ1-5; D ambiguous. CDR3 length: 17 residues. V was shortened by 5 bases and J by 5 bases, with 22 bases between the two germline ends. Per germline, CDR1 LNHDA and CDR2 SQIVND (reference sequence). CDR3 loop: CASSLTISGPLDQPQHF. The CDR3 DNA follows: TGTGCCAGTAGTTTGACGATCTCTGGGCCCCTGGATCAGCCCCAGCATTTT.

V gene TRBV28 combines with J gene TRBJ2-1, with TRBD1 as a possible D gene (6 bases). The CDR3 contains 14 residues. Trimming took 3 bases from V and 5 from J, leaving 11 bases between them. The germline V gene has CDR1 MDHEN and CDR2 SYDVKM. The CDR3 DNA is TGTGCCAGCAGTTTGACAGGTTCCAACAATGAGCAGTTCTTC. This codes for CASSLTGSNNEQFF.

This chain uses TRBV14 with TRBJ2-5, with 7 bases that match TRBD2. With V trimmed by 2 bases and J by 2 bases, 11 bases remained unmatched. Germline V gene data show CDR1 as SGHDN and CDR2 as FVKESK. This CDR3 is built from 17 residues. The CDR3 spells CASSQTIARGVQETQYF. In DNA, the CDR3 is TGTGCCAGCAGCCAAACGATCGCACGGGGGGTTCAAGAGACCCAGTACTTC.

The V call is TRBV20-1, the J call TRBJ2-7; possible D gene TRBD2, 5 bases. V lost 3 bases to trimming and J lost 6 bases, with 9 bases between them. CDR1 is DFQATT, CDR2 SNEGSKA, per germline (reference sequence). CDR3 length: 11 residues. The CDR3 DNA is TGCAGTGCTAGCTCGGGGTTCGAGCAGTACGTC. Its protein product is CSASSGFEQYV.

The V and J genes are TRBV2 and TRBJ2-5; 10 bases are shared with TRBD2. The CDR3 loop spans 16 amino acids. Germline V gene sequence: CDR1 SNHLY, CDR2 FYNNEI. Trimming cost V 4 bases and J 4 bases; bases outside gene matches: 9. DNA for the CDR3: TGTGCCAGCAGTGTCGGGAGCGGGGGGGGCTCAGAGACCCAGTACTTC. Encoded protein: CASSVGSGGGSETQYF.

The rearrangement joins TRBV20-1 to TRBJ1-1; possible D gene TRBD1, 6 bases. The V gene's germline CDR1 is DFQATT and CDR2 SNEGSKA (reference sequence). The CDR3 extends over 13 amino acids. The V end was cut by 3 bases, the J end by 1 base, with 9 bases between. The CDR3 nucleotides are TGCAGTGCTAGTGGGGACAAGAACACTGAAGCTTTCTTT. It specifies CSASGDKNTEAFF.

The rearrangement links TRBV19 to TRBJ2-5; a weak D match, TRBD1 (5 bases). V lost 7 bases to trimming and J lost 5 bases, with 17 bases between them. Germline values: CDR1 LNHDA, CDR2 SQIVND (reference sequence). CDR3 length: 14 amino acids. CDR3 loop: CASMAQGAMETQYF. The DNA of the CDR3 is TGTGCCAGTATGGCGCAGGGTGCGATGGAGACCCAGTACTTC.

CDR3 region: CASSERISGGRGELFF. The DNA for the CDR3 is TGTGCCAGCAGTGAACGTATTAGCGGGGGGCGCGGGGAGCTGTTTTTT. This chain links TRBV2 with TRBJ2-2, with 10 nucleotides matching TRBD2. CDR1 is SNHLY and CDR2 is FYNNEI in the germline V gene. The CDR3 sequence is 16 residues long. V was pared by 2 bases and J by 7 bases, with 7 bases of the junction left unmatched.

This clone was observed once. V and J are TRBV7-7 and TRBJ2-5, with D possibly being TRBD1 (5 bases). This CDR3 contains 15 residues. V was shortened by 4 bases and J by 4 bases, with 16 bases between the two germline ends. In germline, CDR1 is SSHAT, CDR2 FNYEAQ (reference sequence). CDR3 in DNA: TGTGCCAGCAGCTCAGCGTATCAGGGTGGAGAGACCCAGTACTTC. It specifies CASSSAYQGGETQYF. Filled out from reference TRBV7-7 and TRBJ2-5, the complete variable domain reads GAGVSQSPRYKVTKRGQDVTLRCDPISSHATLYWYQQALGQGPEFLTYFNYEAQPDKSGLPSDRFSAERPEGSISTLTIQRTEQRDSAMYRCASSSAYQGGETQYFGPGTRLLVL.

Notes on this clone: Distinct nucleotide sequences in the sample also encode this CDR3. V is TRBV7-9 and J is TRBJ2-7; D gene ambiguous. CDR1 and CDR2 from the germline V gene are SEHNR and FQNEAQ (reference sequence). CDR3 size: 12 residues. V lost 2 bases and J lost 3, with 5 bases in between. DNA of the CDR3: TGTGCCAGCAGCTTACGAGGCTACGAGCAGTACGTC. Protein product: CASSLRGYEQYV.

This chain joins TRBV6-5 and TRBJ2-3; 7 nucleotides align to TRBD1. The V and J ends lost 7 bases and 3 bases, in that order; junction bases with no gene match: 4. This CDR3 contains 13 residues. Germline V gives CDR1 MNHEY, CDR2 SVGAGI. CDR3: CASTRQGTDTQYF. For the CDR3, the DNA is TGTGCCAGCACCCGACAGGGAACAGATACGCAGTATTTT.

V is TRBV7-2 and J is TRBJ2-1, with TRBD2 identical over 9 bases. V shed 4 bases and J 1 base; nucleotides not matched to a gene: 2. Germline V CDR1 and CDR2: SGHTA, FQGNSA. The CDR3 is 15 amino acids. CDR3 in DNA: TGTGCCAGCAGCTCGGGACTAGCATCCTACAATGAGCAGTTCTTC. It specifies CASSSGLASYNEQFF. Full variable domain (outside the CDR3, taken from reference TRBV7-2 and TRBJ2-1): GAGVSQSPSNKVTEKGKDVELRCDPISGHTALYWYRQSLGQGLEFLIYFQGNSAPDKSGLPSDRFSAERTGGSVSTLTIQRTQQEDSAVYLCASSSGLASYNEQFFGPGTRLTVL.

The chain joins TRBV9 to TRBJ1-1, with D perhaps TRBD1 (6 bases). CDR3 size: 14 residues. The germline CDR1 and CDR2 sequences are SGDLS and YYNGEE. The V and J ends lost 3 bases and 0 bases respectively, with 9 bases between them. CDR3 sequence: CASSDREMNTEAFF. CDR3 DNA sequence: TGTGCCAGCAGCGACAGGGAAATGAACACTGAAGCTTTCTTT.

V and J are TRBV30 and TRBJ1-6; no reliable D call. V was pared by 0 bases and J by 9 bases, with 6 bases between. The CDR3 has 12 amino acids. The germline V gene encodes CDR1 GTSNPN and CDR2 SVGIG (reference sequence). DNA for the CDR3: TGTGCCTGGAGTGTACTAGGTTCACCCCTCCACTTT. Amino acids: CAWSVLGSPLHF.

This chain connects TRBV29-1 to TRBJ1-2; possible D gene TRBD1, 6 bases. Germline loops: CDR1 SQVTM, CDR2 ANQGSEA. V lost 5 bases and J 6 bases, leaving 10 bases between the germline ends. There are 11 residues in the CDR3. CDR3 DNA sequence: TGCAGCGTTCGAGGGGGAGATGGCTACACCTTC. Protein sequence: CSVRGGDGYTF.

This rearrangement joins TRBV3-1 (or the pseudogene TRBV3-2) to TRBJ2-3; 11 bases match TRBD2. The CDR3 contains 19 residues. With 1 base clipped from V and 0 bases from J, the junction kept 9 bases outside the gene matches. CDR1 and CDR2 (germline): LGHDT, YNNKEL (reference sequence). As DNA, the CDR3 is TGTGCCAGCAGCCAAGGGAAAGGACTAGCGGGCTCGAGCACAGATACGCAGTATTTT. Translated, it gives CASSQGKGLAGSSTDTQYF.

This clone was found once. The chain joins TRBV5-4 to TRBJ2-7; 7 nucleotides align to TRBD2. This CDR3 spans 13 amino acids. V was pared by 4 bases and J by 5 bases, with 6 bases of the junction left unmatched. The germline CDR1 and CDR2 sequences are SGHNT and YYREEE (reference sequence). The CDR3: CASSKGLNNEQYV. In nucleotides, the CDR3 is TGTGCCAGCAGCAAGGGACTAAACAACGAGCAGTACGTC.

This clone was observed once. The gene calls are TRBV10-2 and TRBJ2-7, with 8 bases that match TRBD2. There are 18 residues in the CDR3. The V gene end was trimmed by 0 bases and the J gene end by 0 bases; junction bases not matched to a gene: 10. The V gene's germline CDR1 is WSHSY and CDR2 SAAADI. In DNA form, the CDR3 reads TGCGCCAGCAGTGAGTCTACTCTAGCGGGTCCGAGCTCCTACGAGCAGTACTTC. It codes for CASSESTLAGPSSYEQYF.

The chain employs TRBV5-3 and TRBJ1-1; TRBD1 is a possible D gene (5 bases). TRBV5-3 is flagged as an ORF with uncertain function. V was cut by 2 bases and J by 2 bases, with 28 bases left in between. This CDR3 region has 20 residues. The CDR3, as DNA: TGTGCCAGAAGCTTAAAACGTTTAATACTGGGGGGTCGCACCAACACTGAAGCTTTCTTT. Its protein product is CARSLKRLILGGRTNTEAFF.

The V call is TRBV5-8, the J call TRBJ1-1; perhaps TRBD1 as D (6 bases). The V gene lost 2 bases and the J gene lost 11 bases, with 16 bases spanning the gap. The CDR3 consists of 13 residues. Germline assignment: CDR1 SGHTS and CDR2 YDEGEE. CDR3 DNA: TGTGCCAGCAGCTTTCAGGGGAAAGTGGGCGCTTTCTTT. This codes for CASSFQGKVGAFF.

The chain combines TRBV28 with TRBJ1-2; weak D call: TRBD1 (5 bases). CDR3 size: 12 residues. Germline CDR1 is MDHEN and CDR2 is SYDVKM. V was shortened by 11 bases and J by 1 base, with 11 bases between the two germline ends. In nucleotides, the CDR3 is TGTGCCTCAGGGTCCAATAACTATGGCTACACCTTC. This gives the protein CASGSNNYGYTF.

This chain connects TRBV2 to TRBJ2-7; 9 bases are shared with TRBD1. Germline trimming cut 4 bases from V and 0 bases from J; bases unmatched to any gene: 10. This CDR3 comprises 17 residues. CDR1 and CDR2 (germline): SNHLY, FYNNEI. The CDR3 DNA reads TGTGCCAGCAGTGTTGAGACAGGGGGTTTAAGCTCCTACGAGCAGTACGTC. The encoded protein is CASSVETGGLSSYEQYV.

The chain combines TRBV6-5 with TRBJ1-2, with a tentative D call TRBD1 (5 bases). This CDR3 has 15 residues. With 4 bases removed from V and 8 bases from J, the gap between germline ends came to 20 bases. Germline assignment: CDR1 MNHEY and CDR2 SVGAGI. The CDR3 spells CASSWGRTELGGYTF. The CDR3 coding sequence is TGTGCCAGCAGTTGGGGCAGGACGGAGCTGGGAGGCTACACCTTC.